This T cell receptor beta chain was found in a study of blood T cell repertoires in COVID-19. Sequenced by immunoSEQ multiplex PCR; TCRdb stores in-frame clones only, minus some. The sample gives roughly 40,000 clones, 86% of which show up once; 55% to 60% is in the top ten. Germline V CDR1 and CDR2: SNHLY, FYNNEI. This CDR3 spans 15 amino acids. Trimming removed 6 bases from V and 5 bases from J; junction bases left unmatched: 5. The receptor was derived from an older man with acute or convalescent COVID-19. Sequencing was done on a sample of peripheral blood. The chain is built from TRBV2 and TRBJ1-4; 11 bases line up with TRBD1. DNA of the CDR3: TGTGCCAGCAGGGATTGGACAGGGGGCAATGAAAAACTGTTTTTT. This translates into CASRDWTGGNEKLFF.